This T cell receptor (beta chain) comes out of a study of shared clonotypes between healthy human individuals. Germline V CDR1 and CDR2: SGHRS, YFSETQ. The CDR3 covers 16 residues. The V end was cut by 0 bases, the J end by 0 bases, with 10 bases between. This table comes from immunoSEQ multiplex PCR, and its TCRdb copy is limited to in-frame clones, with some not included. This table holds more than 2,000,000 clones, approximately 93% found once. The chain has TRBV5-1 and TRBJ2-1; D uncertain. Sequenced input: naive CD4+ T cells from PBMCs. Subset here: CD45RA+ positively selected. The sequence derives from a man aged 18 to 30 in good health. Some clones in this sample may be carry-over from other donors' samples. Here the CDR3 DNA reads TGCGCCAGCAGCTTGGAGATTCTAAGCTCCTACAATGAGCAGTTCTTC. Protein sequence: CASSLEILSSYNEQFF.